Below, one TCR beta chain is given with its context. Per the authors' pipeline: Reference gene primer amplification yielded estimated nucleated cell counts. Only in-frame clones appear in the TCRdb table, and some are missing; sequencing was by immunoSEQ multiplex PCR. D and trimming were read from the DNA, whereas the V and J calls and clone size are those reported in that table. Here the sample spans just over 90,000 clones, roughly nine tenths being singletons. Trimming took 4 bases from V and 2 from J, leaving 16 bases between them. This CDR3 is built from 15 residues. Germline V gives CDR1 SGHDT, CDR2 YYEEEE. The sample is drawn from a study of blood T cell repertoires in COVID-19. Turning to the study itself: COVID-19 samples, acute and convalescent, were from the United States, Italy and Spain. The cDNA or gDNA used as material had been derived from T cells, B-cell-depleted T cells, or PBMCs.

This clonotype was sampled from a human donor with active COVID-19. The donor label of this sample is uncertain. The gene calls are TRBV5-6 and TRBJ2-7, with a tentative D call TRBD2 (6 bases). Sequencing was done on a sample of peripheral blood. Written as DNA, the CDR3 is TGTGCCAGCAGCATGATCCCTAGCGAGCCCTACGAGCAGTACTTC. It specifies CASSMIPSEPYEQYF.